Presented here are 4 T cell receptor beta chains from one specimen sequenced in a study of control samples from healthy donors and cancer patients. Sequencing was performed with immunoSEQ multiplex PCR; in TCRdb, only in-frame clones are kept and a portion is missing. The sample includes 120,000 or so clones, about nine tenths of them seen just once. Sequencing was performed on blood. The receptor set was obtained from a man aged 40-49 years in good health.

The chain couples TRBV3-1 (or the pseudogene TRBV3-2) to TRBJ1-6, with D perhaps TRBD1 (5 bases). Germline CDR1 reads LGHDT; CDR2 reads YNNKEL (reference sequence). The CDR3 length is 13 residues. V was pared by 0 bases and J by 14 bases, with 11 bases between. CDR3 bases: TGTGCCAGCAGCCAAGACAGGGCTAGAGCCCTCCACTTT. It is translated as CASSQDRARALHF.

The gene calls are TRBV5-6 and TRBJ1-4; 9 positions agree with TRBD1. Germline CDR1 reads SGHDT; CDR2 reads YYEEEE. With 4 bases clipped from V and 2 bases from J, the junction kept 9 bases outside the gene matches. The CDR3 length is 17 residues. The CDR3 DNA follows: TGTGCCAGCAGCCCCTCGGGACAGGGAAGGACTAATGAAAAACTGTTTTTT. It translates to CASSPSGQGRTNEKLFF.

The rearrangement links TRBV19 to TRBJ2-7; D not resolved. V lost 5 bases and J lost 0, with 11 bases in between. Germline V gene sequence: CDR1 LNHDA, CDR2 SQIVND (reference sequence). The CDR3 has 14 amino acids. In DNA, the CDR3 is TGTGCCAGTAGTCCGAACGACAACTCCTACGAGCAGTACTTC. Translating it yields CASSPNDNSYEQYF.

V gene TRBV19 combines with J gene TRBJ1-1; D not resolved. Trimming cost V 1 base and J 0 bases, with 12 bases left between them. The CDR3 loop spans 16 amino acids. Germline values: CDR1 LNHDA, CDR2 SQIVND (reference sequence). The DNA of the CDR3 is TGTGCCAGTAGTATAGTCCTAGGCCGGGTGAACACTGAAGCTTTCTTT. Amino acids: CASSIVLGRVNTEAFF.